The 8 T cell receptor beta chains given below trace back to one sample, sequenced in a study of blood T cell repertoires in COVID-19. The table came from immunoSEQ multiplex PCR; TCRdb's copy has only in-frame clones and leaves some out. The data contain approximately 210,000 clones, about 87% of them singletons. The source material was peripheral blood. These receptors were collected from a man between 65 and 85 years old with acute or convalescent COVID-19.

In this sample, this clone turned up a few times. V usage is TRBV27 and J usage is TRBJ2-7, with D possibly being TRBD1 (6 bases). Germline V gene sequence: CDR1 MNHEY, CDR2 SMNVEV (reference sequence). Trimming removed 3 bases at V and 7 bases at J, with 13 bases between. This CDR3 is 13 amino acids long. This CDR3 is CASSFSGVGEQYF. As DNA, the CDR3 is TGTGCCAGCAGTTTTTCAGGGGTAGGGGAGCAGTACTTC.

This sequence joins TRBV9 and TRBJ2-1; TRBD2 agrees at 9 bases. The CDR3 is 16 amino acids. V lost 2 bases, J lost 10 bases, and 13 bases stayed unmatched. Germline CDR1 reads SGDLS; CDR2 reads YYNGEE. For the CDR3, the DNA is TGTGCCAGCAGCGTGAGTAGCGGGAGTGGAAGTGAGGAGCAGTTCTTC. Its protein is CASSVSSGSGSEEQFF. Full variable domain (remainder filled in from reference TRBV9 and TRBJ2-1): DSGVTQTPKHLITATGQRVTLRCSPRSGDLSVYWYQQSLDQGLQFLIQYYNGEERAKGNILERFSAQQFPDLHSELNLSSLELGDSALYFCASSVSSGSGSEEQFFGPGTRLTVL.

This sequence joins TRBV7-2 and TRBJ2-2; D may be TRBD2 (7 bases). Germline lookup yields CDR1 SGHTA and CDR2 FQGNSA. The CDR3 is 15 residues long. V lost 4 bases to trimming and J lost 5 bases, with 14 bases between them. The CDR3 region has the DNA TGTGCCAGCAGCTGGGGAGGGCAGGGGACCGGGGAGCTGTTTTTT. Translating gives CASSWGGQGTGELFF.

This rearrangement joins TRBV6-6 to TRBJ1-2; 9 bases are shared with TRBD1. Germline loops: CDR1 MNHNY, CDR2 SVGAGI (reference sequence). The junction had 1 base not matched to a gene; V was cut back by 0 bases and J by 8 bases. This CDR3 is built from 13 residues. The CDR3 bases are TGTGCCAGCAGTTACTCAGGGACAGGGGGCTACACCTTC. Protein sequence: CASSYSGTGGYTF.

V and J are TRBV20-1 and TRBJ2-1, with D perhaps TRBD1 (5 bases). The CDR3 covers 11 residues. Germline CDR1 reads DFQATT; CDR2 reads SNEGSKA (reference sequence). CDR3 loop: CRVGQGHEQFF. CDR3 coding DNA: TGCAGAGTGGGGCAAGGGCATGAGCAGTTCTTC.

The gene calls are TRBV7-4 and TRBJ1-1; D is unresolved. Germline CDR1 SGHVT, CDR2 SQSDAQ. The CDR3 runs to 20 residues. The ends were cut back, 5 bases at V and 5 bases at J, with 33 bases in the middle. CDR3 sequence (DNA): TGTGCCAGCAGCCCCAATGTTCGACCTCGAGGGAGTACGAGGGTGACTGAAGCTTTCTTT. This gives the protein CASSPNVRPRGSTRVTEAFF.

The chain couples TRBV19 to TRBJ2-1; the D gene is possibly TRBD2 (6 bases). The CDR3 loop spans 15 amino acids. V lost 6 bases, J lost 6 bases, and 18 bases lay in between. CDR1 is LNHDA and CDR2 is SQIVND in the germline V gene (reference sequence). The CDR3 nucleotides read TGTGCCAGTAGCACATCCCGGGTAGCGGCCAATGAGCAGTTCTTC. It codes for CASSTSRVAANEQFF.

The chain couples TRBV29-1 to TRBJ2-6, with 8 bases fitting TRBD1. Germline V gene data show CDR1 as SQVTM and CDR2 as ANQGSEA. This CDR3 is built from 16 residues. Trimming cost V 5 bases and J 0 bases; bases outside gene matches: 6. As DNA, the CDR3 is TGCAGCGTTACCGGGACAGGCCTCTCTGGGGCCAACGTCCTGACTTTC. It codes for CSVTGTGLSGANVLTF.